This TCR beta chain emerged from a study of control samples from healthy donors and cancer patients. CDR1 is KGHDR and CDR2 is SFDVKD in the germline V gene. Unmatched junction bases numbered 9, after V lost 4 bases and J lost 2 bases. The CDR3 is made up of 16 amino acids. Data came from immunoSEQ multiplex PCR; TCRdb stores just in-frame clones and leaves some out. The sample gives 130,000 to 150,000 clones, more than 90% of which show up once; roughly 3.2% is in the top ten. The sequence derives from a man under 40 in good health. The sequencing input was blood. The rearrangement joins TRBV24-1 to TRBJ1-2; 7 bases map to TRBD1. Here the CDR3 DNA reads TGTGCCACCAGTGACCAGAGGACAGGTACGAACTATGGCTACACCTTC. Translated: CATSDQRTGTNYGYTF.